These T cell receptor beta chains were read from a single sample in a study of T cell repertoires in cytomegalovirus infection. MiXCR was run by TCRdb on the reads, yielding one entry per CDR3 protein. The sample includes fewer than 250,000 distinct CDR3 sequences, roughly 12% of them seen just once. Sample: PBMCs. These receptors were taken from a human donor in good health (CMV status not recorded). Some clones in this sample may be carry-over from other donors' samples. The CDR3 runs from the conserved cysteine through the conserved F or W. A D gene is named only where the DNA matches it firmly. For some rows the clone size is stated as once, few or many, or as a class when expanded; others skip it.

CDR3	DNA	size	J	length	D	V
CASSRGQGADYYEQYF	TGCGCCAGCAGCAGGGGACAGGGGGCCGATTACTACGAGCAGTACTTC	few	TRBJ2-7	16	TRBD1	TRBV5-1
CASTLGLNTGELFF	TGTGCCAGCACCTTGGGACTTAACACCGGGGAGCTGTTTTTT	many	TRBJ2-2	14	.	TRBV7-9
CASSEVFDGNQPQHF	TGTGCCAGCAGCGAAGTATTTGACGGGAATCAGCCCCAGCATTTT	many	TRBJ1-5	15	.	TRBV7-2
CASSPRDRGQDQPQHF	TGTGCCAGCTCACCAAGGGACAGGGGGCAGGATCAGCCCCAGCATTTT	few	TRBJ1-5	16	TRBD1	TRBV18
CASSQTGILRETQYF	TGTGCCAGCAGTCAGACAGGGATATTAAGGGAGACCCAGTACTTC	few	TRBJ2-5	15	TRBD1	TRBV28
CASSWHSLPLHF	TGTGCCAGCAGTTGGCATAGCTTACCCCTCCACTTT	many	TRBJ1-6	12	.	TRBV7-2
CASSLGLPGKETQYF	TGTGCCAGCAGCTTAGGTCTGCCAGGGAAAGAGACCCAGTACTTC	many	TRBJ2-5	15	.	TRBV7-2
CASSLDRGRQETQYF	TGTGCCAGCAGCTTGGACAGGGGGAGGCAAGAGACCCAGTACTTC	few	TRBJ2-5	15	TRBD1	TRBV5-4
CASSPGPGAGANVLTF	TGTGCCAGCTCACCAGGTCCAGGGGCCGGGGCCAACGTCCTGACTTTC	many	TRBJ2-6	16	.	TRBV18
CASSLDSPYEQYF	TGTGCCAGCAGCCTGGACAGTCCCTACGAGCAGTACTTC	many	TRBJ2-7	13	.	TRBV5-4
CASSLGLGQGPYEQYF	TGTGCCAGCAGTTTAGGGTTAGGACAGGGGCCCTACGAGCAGTACTTC	many	TRBJ2-7	16	TRBD1	TRBV28
CASSRNRGDTQYF	TGTGCCAGCAGTCGAAACAGGGGAGATACGCAGTATTTT	few	TRBJ2-3	13	TRBD1	TRBV2
CASSPSGNTIYF	TGTGCCAGCAGTCCGTCTGGAAACACCATATATTTT	many	TRBJ1-3	12	.	TRBV12-3/TRBV12-4
CASSLDPAGEKLFF	TGCGCCAGCAGCTTGGACCCCGCGGGTGAAAAACTGTTTTTT	.	TRBJ1-4	14	.	TRBV5-1
CASSTTGISGNTIYF	TGTGCCAGCAGCACAACAGGGATCTCTGGAAACACCATATATTTT	many	TRBJ1-3	15	.	TRBV7-2
CASSSPGLGETQYF	TGTGCCAGCAGTTCGCCGGGTTTGGGGGAGACCCAGTACTTC	many	TRBJ2-5	14	.	TRBV28
CASSDGRGAGAETQYF	TGTGCCAGCAGTGACGGGCGCGGGGCGGGAGCCGAGACCCAGTACTTC	many	TRBJ2-5	16	TRBD2	TRBV25-1
CSAPGQGLEKLFF	TGCAGTGCTCCGGGACAGGGGTTAGAAAAACTGTTTTTT	.	TRBJ1-4	13	TRBD1	TRBV20-1
CASSLMGASYNEQFF	TGTGCCAGCAGTCTCATGGGGGCCTCCTACAATGAGCAGTTCTTC	.	TRBJ2-1	15	.	TRBV7-3
CASNRDSLAGGYTF	TGTGCCAGCAACCGTGACAGTCTCGCTGGAGGCTACACCTTC	many	TRBJ1-2	14	.	TRBV7-2
CASSRTGGNNEKLFF	TGTGCCAGCAGCCGGACGGGGGGGAATAATGAAAAACTGTTTTTT	many	TRBJ1-4	15	.	TRBV7-2
CASSVRVIYNEQFF	TGTGCCAGCAGCGTCAGGGTGATCTACAATGAGCAGTTCTTC	few	TRBJ2-1	14	.	TRBV28
CASRRTADQETQYF	TGTGCCAGTAGGAGGACAGCGGACCAAGAGACCCAGTACTTC	few	TRBJ2-5	14	.	TRBV19
CSVLGQANSYEQYF	TGCAGCGTCCTGGGACAGGCGAACTCCTACGAGCAGTACTTC	.	TRBJ2-7	14	TRBD1	TRBV29-1
CASSAPGQGTYGYTF	TGTGCCAGCAGCGCTCCGGGACAGGGGACCTATGGCTACACCTTC	many	TRBJ1-2	15	TRBD1	TRBV7-9
CASSLGGAGSYNEQFF	TGTGCCAGCAGCTTAGGAGGGGCGGGCTCCTACAATGAGCAGTTCTTC	.	TRBJ2-1	16	.	TRBV11-2
CASSFRMDTEAFF	TGTGCCAGCAGTTTTCGGATGGACACTGAAGCTTTCTTT	few	TRBJ1-1	13	.	TRBV28
CASSQRVGGAMDTQYF	TGTGCCAGCAGCCAACGGGTCGGGGGGGCCATGGATACGCAGTATTTT	few	TRBJ2-3	16	TRBD2	TRBV3-1
CSARVATADTQYF	TGCAGTGCTAGAGTAGCCACGGCAGATACGCAGTATTTT	.	TRBJ2-3	13	.	TRBV20-1